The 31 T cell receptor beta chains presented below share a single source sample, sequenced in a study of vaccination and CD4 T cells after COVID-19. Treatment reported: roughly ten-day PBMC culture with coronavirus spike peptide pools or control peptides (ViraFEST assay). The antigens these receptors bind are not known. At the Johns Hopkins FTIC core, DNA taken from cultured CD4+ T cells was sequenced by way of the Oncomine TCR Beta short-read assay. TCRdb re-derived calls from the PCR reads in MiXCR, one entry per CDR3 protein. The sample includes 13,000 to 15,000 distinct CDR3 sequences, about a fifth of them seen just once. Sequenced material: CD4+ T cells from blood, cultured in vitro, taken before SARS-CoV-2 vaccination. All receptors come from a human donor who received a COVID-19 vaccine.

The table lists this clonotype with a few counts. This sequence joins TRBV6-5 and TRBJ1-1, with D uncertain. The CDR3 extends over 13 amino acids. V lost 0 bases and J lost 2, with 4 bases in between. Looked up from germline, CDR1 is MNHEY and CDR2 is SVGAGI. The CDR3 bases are TGTGCCAGCAGTTACTCGATTAACACTGAAGCTTTCTTT. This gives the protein CASSYSINTEAFF.

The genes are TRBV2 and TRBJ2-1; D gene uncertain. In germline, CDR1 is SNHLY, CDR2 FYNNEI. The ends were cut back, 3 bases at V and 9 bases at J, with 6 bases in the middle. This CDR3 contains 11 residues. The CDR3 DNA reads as TGTGCCAGCAGTGATCGGAGTGAGCAGTTCTTC. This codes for CASSDRSEQFF.

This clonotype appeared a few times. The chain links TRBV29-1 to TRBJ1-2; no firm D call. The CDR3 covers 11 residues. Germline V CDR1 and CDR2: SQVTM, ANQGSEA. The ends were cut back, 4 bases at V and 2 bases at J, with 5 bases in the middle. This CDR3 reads CSVGKNYGYTF. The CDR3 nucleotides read TGCAGCGTTGGGAAGAACTATGGCTACACCTTC.

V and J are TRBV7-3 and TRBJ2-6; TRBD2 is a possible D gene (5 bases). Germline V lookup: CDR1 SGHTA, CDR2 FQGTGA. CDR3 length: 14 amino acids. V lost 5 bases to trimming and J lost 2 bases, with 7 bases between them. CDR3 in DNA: TGTGCCAGCAGCCGGGGTGCTGGGGCCAACGTCCTGACTTTC. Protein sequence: CASSRGAGANVLTF. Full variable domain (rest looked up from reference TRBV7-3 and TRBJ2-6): GAGVSQTPSNKVTEKGKYVELRCDPISGHTALYWYRQSLGQGPEFLIYFQGTGAADDSGLPNDRFFAVRPEGSVSTLKIQRTERGDSAVYLCASSRGAGANVLTFGAGSRLTVL.

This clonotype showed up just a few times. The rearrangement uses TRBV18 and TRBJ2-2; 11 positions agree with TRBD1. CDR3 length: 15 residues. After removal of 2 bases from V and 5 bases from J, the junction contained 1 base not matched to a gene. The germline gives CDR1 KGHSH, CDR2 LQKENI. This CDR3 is CASSPGQGATGELFF. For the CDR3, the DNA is TGTGCCAGCTCACCAGGACAGGGGGCGACCGGGGAGCTGTTTTTT.

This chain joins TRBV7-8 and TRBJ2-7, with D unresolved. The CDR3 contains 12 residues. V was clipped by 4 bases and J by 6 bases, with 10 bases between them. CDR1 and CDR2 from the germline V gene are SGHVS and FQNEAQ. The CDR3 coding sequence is TGTGCCAGCAGCTACCCCGGCAGCGAGCAGTACTTC. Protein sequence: CASSYPGSEQYF.

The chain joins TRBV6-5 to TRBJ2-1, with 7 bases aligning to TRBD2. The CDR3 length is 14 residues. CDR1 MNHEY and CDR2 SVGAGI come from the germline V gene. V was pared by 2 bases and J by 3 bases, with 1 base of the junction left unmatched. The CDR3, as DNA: TGTGCCAGCAGTTACCAGCGGGGCTACAATGAGCAGTTCTTC. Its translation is CASSYQRGYNEQFF.

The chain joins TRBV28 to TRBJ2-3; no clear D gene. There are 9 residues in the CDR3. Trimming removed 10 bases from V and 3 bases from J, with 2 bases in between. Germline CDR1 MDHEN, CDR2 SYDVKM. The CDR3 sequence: CANTDTQYF. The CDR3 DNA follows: TGTGCCAATACAGATACGCAGTATTTT.

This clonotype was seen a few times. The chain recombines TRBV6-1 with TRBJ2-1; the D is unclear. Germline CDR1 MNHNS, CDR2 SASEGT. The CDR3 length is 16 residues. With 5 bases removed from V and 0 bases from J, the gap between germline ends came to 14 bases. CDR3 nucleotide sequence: TGTGCCAGCAGTCCCCCGACTTATTACTCCTACAATGAGCAGTTCTTC. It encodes CASSPPTYYSYNEQFF.

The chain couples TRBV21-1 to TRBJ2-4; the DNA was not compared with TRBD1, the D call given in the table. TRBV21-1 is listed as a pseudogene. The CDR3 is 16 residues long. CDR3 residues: CASRNTGGREKNIQYF. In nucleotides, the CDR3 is TGTGCCAGCAGGAATACGGGGGGCAGGGAGAAAAACATTCAGTACTTC.

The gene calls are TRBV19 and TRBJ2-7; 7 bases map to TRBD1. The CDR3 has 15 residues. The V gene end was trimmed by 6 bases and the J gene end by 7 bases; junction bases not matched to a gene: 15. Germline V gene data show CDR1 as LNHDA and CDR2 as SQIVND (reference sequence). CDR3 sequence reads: CASSDAGTALREQYF. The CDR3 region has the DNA TGTGCCAGTAGCGACGCCGGGACAGCCTTGCGGGAGCAGTACTTC.

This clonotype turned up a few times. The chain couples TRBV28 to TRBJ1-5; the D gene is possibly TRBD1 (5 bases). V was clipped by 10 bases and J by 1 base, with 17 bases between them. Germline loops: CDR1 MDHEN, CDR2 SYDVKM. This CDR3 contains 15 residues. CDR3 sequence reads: CATIVRDGSNQPQHF. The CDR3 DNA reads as TGTGCCACCATTGTCAGGGACGGGAGCAATCAGCCCCAGCATTTT.

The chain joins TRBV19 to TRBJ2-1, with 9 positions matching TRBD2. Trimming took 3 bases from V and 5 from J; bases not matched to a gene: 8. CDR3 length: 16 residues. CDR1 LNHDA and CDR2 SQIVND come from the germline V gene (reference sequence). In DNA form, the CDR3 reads TGTGCCAGTAGTATGGTCGGGGCGGGGGGGAACAATGAGCAGTTCTTC. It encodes CASSMVGAGGNNEQFF.

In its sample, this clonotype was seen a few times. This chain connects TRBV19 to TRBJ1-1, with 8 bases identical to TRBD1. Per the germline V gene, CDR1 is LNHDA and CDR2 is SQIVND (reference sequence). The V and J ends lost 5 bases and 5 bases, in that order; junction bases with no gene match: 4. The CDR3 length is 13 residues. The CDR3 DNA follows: TGTGCCAGTAGTCTAAACAGGGGGACTGAAGCTTTCTTT. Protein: CASSLNRGTEAFF.

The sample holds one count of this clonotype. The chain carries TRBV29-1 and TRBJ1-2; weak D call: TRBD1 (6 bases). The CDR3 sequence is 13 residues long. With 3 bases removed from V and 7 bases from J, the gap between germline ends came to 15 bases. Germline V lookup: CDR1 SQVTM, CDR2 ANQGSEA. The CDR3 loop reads CSVDGLGGFGYTF. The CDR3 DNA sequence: TGCAGCGTTGATGGTTTGGGGGGCTTTGGCTACACCTTC.

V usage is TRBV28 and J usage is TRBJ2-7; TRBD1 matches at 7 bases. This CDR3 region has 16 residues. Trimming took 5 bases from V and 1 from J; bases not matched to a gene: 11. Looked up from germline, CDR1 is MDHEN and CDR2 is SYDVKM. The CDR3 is CASSLRQGRTSYEQYF. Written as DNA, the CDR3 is TGTGCCAGCAGTCTTAGACAGGGAAGGACTTCCTACGAGCAGTACTTC.

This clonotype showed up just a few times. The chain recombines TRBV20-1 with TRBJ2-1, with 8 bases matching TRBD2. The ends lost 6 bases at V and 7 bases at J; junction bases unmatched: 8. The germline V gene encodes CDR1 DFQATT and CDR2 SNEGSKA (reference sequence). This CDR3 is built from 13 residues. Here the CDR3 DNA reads TGCAGTGCCCCGGGACTAGTAGGTAATGAGCAGTTCTTC. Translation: CSAPGLVGNEQFF.

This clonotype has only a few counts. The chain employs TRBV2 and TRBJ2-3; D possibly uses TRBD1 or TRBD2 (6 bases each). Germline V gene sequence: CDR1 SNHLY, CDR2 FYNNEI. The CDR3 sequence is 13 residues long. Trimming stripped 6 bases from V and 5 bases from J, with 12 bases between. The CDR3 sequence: CASSAGGEDTQYF. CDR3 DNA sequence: TGTGCCAGCAGCGCCGGGGGCGAAGATACGCAGTATTTT.

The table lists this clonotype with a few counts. CDR3 DNA: TGTGCCAGCAGTGAACGGTTAGCGGGGGCATCAGACACCGGGGAGCTGTTTTTT. Protein product: CASSERLAGASDTGELFF. V usage is TRBV6-1 and J usage is TRBJ2-2; the match to TRBD2 covers 9 bases. Germline CDR1 and CDR2: MNHNS and SASEGT. The CDR3 length is 18 residues. The ends lost 2 bases at V and 3 bases at J; junction bases unmatched: 10.

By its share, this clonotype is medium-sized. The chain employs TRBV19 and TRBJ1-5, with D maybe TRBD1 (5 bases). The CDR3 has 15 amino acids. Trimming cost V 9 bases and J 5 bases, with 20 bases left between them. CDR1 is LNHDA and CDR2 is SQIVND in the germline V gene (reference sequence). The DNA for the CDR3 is TGTGCCAGCACGTCCAGGGCTAATCGAGATCAGCCCCAGCATTTT. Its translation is CASTSRANRDQPQHF.

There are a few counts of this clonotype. The CDR3 sequence is CASSEAHRNEKLFF. The CDR3, as DNA: TGTGCCAGCAGTGAAGCGCACAGGAATGAAAAACTGTTTTTT. This chain connects TRBV6-1 to TRBJ1-4, with TRBD1 as a possible D gene (5 bases). V lost 0 bases and J 5 bases, leaving 7 bases between the germline ends. CDR3 length: 14 residues. CDR1 and CDR2 from the germline V gene are MNHNS and SASEGT.

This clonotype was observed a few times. The CDR3 DNA reads as TGTGCCAGCAGCTTAGCTCGGGGGAAAGAAAACACTGAAGCTTTCTTT. This codes for CASSLARGKENTEAFF. The chain joins TRBV11-3 to TRBJ1-1, with D possibly TRBD1 on 5 matching bases. The length of the CDR3 is 16 residues. V gave up 1 base and J gave up 2 bases, with 14 bases separating them. Germline V gene data show CDR1 as SGHNT and CDR2 as YENEEA.

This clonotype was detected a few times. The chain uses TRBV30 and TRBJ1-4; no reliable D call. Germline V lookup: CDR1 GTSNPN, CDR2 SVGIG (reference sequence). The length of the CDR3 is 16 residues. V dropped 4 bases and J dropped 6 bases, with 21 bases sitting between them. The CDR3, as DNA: TGTGCCTGGACTCATGGGTATGGGAGTGGAGATGAAAAACTGTTTTTT. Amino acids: CAWTHGYGSGDEKLFF.

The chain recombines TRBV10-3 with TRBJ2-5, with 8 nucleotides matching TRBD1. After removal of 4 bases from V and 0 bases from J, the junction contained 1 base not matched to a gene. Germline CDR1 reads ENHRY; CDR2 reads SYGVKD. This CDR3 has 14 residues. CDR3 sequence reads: CAISVDRDQETQYF. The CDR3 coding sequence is TGTGCCATCAGTGTGGACAGGGACCAAGAGACCCAGTACTTC.

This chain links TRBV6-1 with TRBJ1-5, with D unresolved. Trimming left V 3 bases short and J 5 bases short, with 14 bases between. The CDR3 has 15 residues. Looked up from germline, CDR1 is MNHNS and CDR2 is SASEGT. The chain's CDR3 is CASSEWQNVDQPQHF. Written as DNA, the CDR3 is TGTGCCAGCAGTGAGTGGCAGAACGTCGATCAGCCCCAGCATTTT.

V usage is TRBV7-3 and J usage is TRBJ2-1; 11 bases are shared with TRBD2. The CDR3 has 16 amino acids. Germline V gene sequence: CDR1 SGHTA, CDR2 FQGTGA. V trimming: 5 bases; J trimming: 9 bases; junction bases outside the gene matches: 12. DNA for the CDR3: TGTGCCAGCAGCCCTCAAACCGGGACTAGCGGTAGTGAGCAGTTCTTC. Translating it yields CASSPQTGTSGSEQFF.

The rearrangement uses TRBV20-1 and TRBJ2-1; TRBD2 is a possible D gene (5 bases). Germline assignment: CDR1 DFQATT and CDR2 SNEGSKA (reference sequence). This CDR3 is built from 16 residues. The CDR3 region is CSVESGTQSSYNEQFF. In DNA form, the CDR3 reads TGCAGCGTTGAAAGCGGAACTCAAAGCTCCTACAATGAGCAGTTCTTC.

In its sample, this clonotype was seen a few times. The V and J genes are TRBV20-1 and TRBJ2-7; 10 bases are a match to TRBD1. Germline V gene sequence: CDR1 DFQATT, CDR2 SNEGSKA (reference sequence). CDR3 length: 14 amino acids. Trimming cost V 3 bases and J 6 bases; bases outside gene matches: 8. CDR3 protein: CSASSRTGGFEQYF. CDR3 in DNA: TGCAGTGCTAGTTCCCGGACAGGGGGTTTCGAGCAGTACTTC.

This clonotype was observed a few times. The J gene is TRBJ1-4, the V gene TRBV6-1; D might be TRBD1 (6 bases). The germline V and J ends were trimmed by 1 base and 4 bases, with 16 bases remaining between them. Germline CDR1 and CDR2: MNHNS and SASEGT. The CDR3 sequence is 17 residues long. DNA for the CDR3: TGTGCCAGCAGTGAAGAGCACTTCTACAGGGTTAATGAAAAACTGTTTTTT. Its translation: CASSEEHFYRVNEKLFF.

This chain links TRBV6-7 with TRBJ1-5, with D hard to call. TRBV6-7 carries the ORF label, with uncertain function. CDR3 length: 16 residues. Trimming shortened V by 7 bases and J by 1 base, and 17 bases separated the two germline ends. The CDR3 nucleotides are TGTGCCAGCACCCTCTGTTTGAGGGTCAGCAATCAGCCCCAGCATTTT. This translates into CASTLCLRVSNQPQHF.

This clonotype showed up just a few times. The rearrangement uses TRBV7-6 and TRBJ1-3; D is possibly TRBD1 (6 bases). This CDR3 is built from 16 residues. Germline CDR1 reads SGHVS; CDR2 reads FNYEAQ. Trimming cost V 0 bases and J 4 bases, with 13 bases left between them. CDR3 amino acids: CASSLAKGVSGNTIYF. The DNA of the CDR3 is TGTGCCAGCAGCTTAGCGAAGGGGGTGAGCGGAAACACCATATATTTT.